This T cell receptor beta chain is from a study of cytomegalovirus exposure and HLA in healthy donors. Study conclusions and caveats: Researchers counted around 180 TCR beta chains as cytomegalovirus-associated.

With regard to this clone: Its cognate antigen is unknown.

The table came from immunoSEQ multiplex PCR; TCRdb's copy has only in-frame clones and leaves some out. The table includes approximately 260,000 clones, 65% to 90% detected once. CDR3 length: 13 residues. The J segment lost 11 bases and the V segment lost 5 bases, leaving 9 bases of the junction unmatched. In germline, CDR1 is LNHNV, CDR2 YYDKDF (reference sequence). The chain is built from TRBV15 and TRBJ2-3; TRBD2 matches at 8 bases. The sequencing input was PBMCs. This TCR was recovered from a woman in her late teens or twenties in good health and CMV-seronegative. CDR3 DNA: TGTGCCACCAGCGTCAGGAGCGGGAGTGGGCAGTATTTT. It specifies CATSVRSGSGQYF.